These T cell receptor beta chains were read from a single sample in a study of identical twins. One entry per CDR3 protein, called by TCRdb with MiXCR from the 5' RACE reads. The data hold a few hundred thousand distinct CDR3 sequences, with approximately 11% observed a single time. The same data also went into a second study, on yellow fever vaccine responses in identical twins.

The sequenced sample consisted of memory (CD45RO+) T cells sorted from blood. The receptors were sampled from a woman between 18 and 30 years old in good health. Both conserved end residues are part of each CDR3. The D gene is left open where the match is weak.

TRBV28	TRBJ2-3	TRBD2	CASSLRTSGTGTDTQYF
TRBV2	TRBJ2-6	TRBD1	CASNEQGAGANVLTF
TRBV5-1	TRBJ2-1	-	CASSLVESYNEQFF
TRBV18	TRBJ2-5	-	CASSPDQGGIETQYF
TRBV5-1	TRBJ2-2	-	CASSLGPLLVNTGELFF
TRBV28	TRBJ1-1	-	CASRVGSRNTEAFF
TRBV24-1	TRBJ2-2	TRBD1	CATSDLGQGRGNTGELFF
TRBV15	TRBJ2-1	TRBD1	CATSRQGAKDEQFF
TRBV6-2/TRBV6-3	TRBJ2-3	TRBD2	CASSYGREGTDTQYF
TRBV28	TRBJ2-1	TRBD2	CASRRTSGSILYNEQFF
TRBV7-8	TRBJ2-2	-	CASSLAYQTTGELFF
TRBV5-5	TRBJ1-2	-	CASSFTGTDYGYTF
TRBV29-1	TRBJ1-2	-	CSAGGGPGYGYTF
TRBV21-1	TRBJ1-6	-	CAKTGETYNSPLHF
TRBV5-1	TRBJ2-3	-	CASSVDASSTDTQYF
TRBV7-9	TRBJ2-3	-	CASSPALYPDTQYF
TRBV5-1	TRBJ2-7	TRBD2	CASSLLGQGPGLVYEQYF
TRBV7-7	TRBJ2-1	TRBD2	CASSLGVAGGPNEQFF
TRBV9	TRBJ2-1	TRBD2	CASSVTASGGRNEQFF
TRBV20-1	TRBJ2-7	-	CSVAPGHPKQPEQYF
TRBV14	TRBJ2-4	-	CASSQVLGSRNIQYF
TRBV2	TRBJ2-5	TRBD1	CASSPTGTGEWRETQYF
TRBV12-3/TRBV12-4	TRBJ1-6	TRBD1	CASRPGTAASPLHF
TRBV7-9	TRBJ2-7	-	CASSSWTTHEIYEQYF
TRBV5-1	TRBJ2-7	TRBD2	CASSAGTSGRLYEQYF
TRBV2	TRBJ1-1	-	CASSRVAEAFF
TRBV5-1	TRBJ2-3	-	CASSLGQGRSTDTQYF
TRBV10-2	TRBJ2-5	-	CASSVVEQETQYF
TRBV6-1	TRBJ2-5	TRBD1	CASSRTGAGETQYF
TRBV28	TRBJ2-2	-	CASSSQYTGELFF
TRBV4-1	TRBJ2-7	TRBD1	CASSPTGTGFEQYF
TRBV5-1	TRBJ2-3	TRBD2	CASSSGLAGGIQSTDTQYF
TRBV6-1	TRBJ2-2	-	CASSRDWNTGELFF
TRBV6-2/TRBV6-3	TRBJ2-7	-	CASSSGYRSYEQYF
TRBV7-9	TRBJ2-2	TRBD2	CASSLGASGSTTGELFF
TRBV27	TRBJ2-3	-	CARARFPSTDTQYF
TRBV28	TRBJ2-7	-	CASSQPGISYEQYF
TRBV27	TRBJ2-1	-	CASSRDSLNQFF
TRBV18	TRBJ2-3	-	CASSGSGGDTQYF
TRBV7-2	TRBJ2-5	TRBD2	CASSLALGGGQETQYF
TRBV16	TRBJ2-7	TRBD1	CASSQSRDRSSYEQYF
TRBV5-1	TRBJ1-1	-	CASSSKGTPNTEAFF
TRBV29-1	TRBJ2-5	-	CSVAKRADQETQYF
TRBV5-1	TRBJ2-7	-	CASSPPWGNAGEQYF
TRBV6-1	TRBJ1-2	-	CAIPGLYYGYTF
TRBV6-2/TRBV6-3	TRBJ2-7	TRBD1	CASIRGQGYEQYF
TRBV7-2	TRBJ2-6	TRBD2	CASRPGLAGANVLTF
TRBV7-9	TRBJ2-7	TRBD1	CASSARDRSYEQYF
TRBV18	TRBJ2-5	-	CASSPPRGGQETQYF
TRBV11-2	TRBJ2-1	-	CASSRSSPRFDYEQFF
TRBV10-3	TRBJ1-5	-	CAISEKGQYNQPQHF
TRBV7-8	TRBJ1-6	-	CASTPSRPPYNSPLHF
TRBV28	TRBJ2-2	-	CASSPKEYTGELFF
TRBV20-1	TRBJ2-7	-	CSATSGASYEQYF
TRBV29-1	TRBJ2-5	TRBD1	CSKRTGETQYF